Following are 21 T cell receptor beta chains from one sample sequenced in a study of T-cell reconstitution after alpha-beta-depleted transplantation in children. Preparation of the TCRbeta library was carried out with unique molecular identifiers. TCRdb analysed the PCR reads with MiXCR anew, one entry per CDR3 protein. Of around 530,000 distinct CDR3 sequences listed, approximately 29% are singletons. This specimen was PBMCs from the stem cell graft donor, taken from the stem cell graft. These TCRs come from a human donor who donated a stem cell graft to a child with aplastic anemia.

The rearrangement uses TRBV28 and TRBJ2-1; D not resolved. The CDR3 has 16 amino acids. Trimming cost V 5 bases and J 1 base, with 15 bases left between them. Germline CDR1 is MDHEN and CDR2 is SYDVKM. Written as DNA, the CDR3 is TGTGCCAGCAGTCCCCCAGCGTACCCTTCCTACAATGAGCAGTTCTTC. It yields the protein CASSPPAYPSYNEQFF.

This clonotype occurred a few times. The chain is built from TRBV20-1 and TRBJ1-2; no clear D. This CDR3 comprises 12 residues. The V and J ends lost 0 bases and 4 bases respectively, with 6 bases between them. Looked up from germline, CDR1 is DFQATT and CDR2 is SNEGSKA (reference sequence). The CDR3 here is CSARDPIYGYTF. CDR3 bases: TGCAGTGCTAGAGATCCGATCTATGGCTACACCTTC.

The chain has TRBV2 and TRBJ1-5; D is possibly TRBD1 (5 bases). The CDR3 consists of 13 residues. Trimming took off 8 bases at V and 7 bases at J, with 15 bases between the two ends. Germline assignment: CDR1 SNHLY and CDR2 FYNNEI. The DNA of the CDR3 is TGTGCCAGCCAGGGCGTGGAAGGGCAGCCCCAGCATTTT. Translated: CASQGVEGQPQHF.

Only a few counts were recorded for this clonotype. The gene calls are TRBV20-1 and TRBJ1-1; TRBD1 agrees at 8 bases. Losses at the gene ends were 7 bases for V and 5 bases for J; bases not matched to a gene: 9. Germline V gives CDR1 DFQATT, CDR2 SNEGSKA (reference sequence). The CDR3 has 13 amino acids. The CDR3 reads CSVTGQGETEAFF. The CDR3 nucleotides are TGCAGTGTAACCGGACAGGGAGAAACTGAAGCTTTCTTT.

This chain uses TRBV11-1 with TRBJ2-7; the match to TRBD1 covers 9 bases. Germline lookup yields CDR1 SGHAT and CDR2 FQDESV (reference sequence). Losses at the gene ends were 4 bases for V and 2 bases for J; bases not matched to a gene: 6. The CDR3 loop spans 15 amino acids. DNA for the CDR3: TGTGCCAGCAGCTGGAGGGGGGACAGGGCCTACGAGCAGTACTTC. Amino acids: CASSWRGDRAYEQYF.

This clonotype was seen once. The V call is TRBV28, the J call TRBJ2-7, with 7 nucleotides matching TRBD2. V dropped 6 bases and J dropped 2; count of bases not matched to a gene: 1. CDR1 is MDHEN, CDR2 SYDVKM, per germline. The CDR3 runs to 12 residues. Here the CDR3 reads CASRGGAYEQYF. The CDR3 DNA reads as TGTGCCAGCAGGGGGGGGGCCTACGAGCAGTACTTC.

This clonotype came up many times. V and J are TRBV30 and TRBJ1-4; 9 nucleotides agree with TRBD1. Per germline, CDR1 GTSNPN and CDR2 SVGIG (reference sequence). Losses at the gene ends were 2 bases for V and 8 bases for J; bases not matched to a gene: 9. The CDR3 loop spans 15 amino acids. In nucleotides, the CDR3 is TGTGCCTGGAGTCCCACCGGGACAGGGTGGGAAAAACTGTTTTTT. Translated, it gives CAWSPTGTGWEKLFF.

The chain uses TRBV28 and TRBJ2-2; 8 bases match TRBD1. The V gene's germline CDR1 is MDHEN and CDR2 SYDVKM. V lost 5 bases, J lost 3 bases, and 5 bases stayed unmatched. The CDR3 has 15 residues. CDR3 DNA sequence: TGTGCCAGCAGTCCGCAGGACAGGGACACCGGGGAGCTGTTTTTT. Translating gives CASSPQDRDTGELFF. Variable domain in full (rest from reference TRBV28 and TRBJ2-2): DVKVTQSSRYLVKRTGEKVFLECVQDMDHENMFWYRQDPGLGLRLIYFSYDVKMKEKGDIPEGYSVSREKKERFSLILESASTNQTSMYLCASSPQDRDTGELFFGEGSRLTVL.

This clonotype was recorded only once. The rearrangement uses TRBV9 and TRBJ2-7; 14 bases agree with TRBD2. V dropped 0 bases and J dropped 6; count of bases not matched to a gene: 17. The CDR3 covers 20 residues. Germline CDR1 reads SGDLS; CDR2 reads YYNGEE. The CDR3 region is CASSVVARDRGLAGASEQYF. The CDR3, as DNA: TGTGCCAGCAGCGTAGTAGCGCGGGACAGGGGACTAGCGGGAGCCTCCGAGCAGTACTTC.

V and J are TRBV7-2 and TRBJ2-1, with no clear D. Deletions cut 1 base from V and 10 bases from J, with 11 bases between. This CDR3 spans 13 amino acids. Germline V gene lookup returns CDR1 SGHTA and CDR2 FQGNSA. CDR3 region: CASSLDFIGEQFF. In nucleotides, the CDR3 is TGTGCCAGCAGCTTAGATTTTATCGGGGAGCAGTTCTTC.

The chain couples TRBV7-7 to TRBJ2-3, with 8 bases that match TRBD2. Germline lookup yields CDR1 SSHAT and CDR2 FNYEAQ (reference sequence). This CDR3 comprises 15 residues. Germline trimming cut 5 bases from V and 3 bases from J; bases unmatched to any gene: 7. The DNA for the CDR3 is TGTGCCAGCAGCCCCAGCGGGAGTCAGACAGATACGCAGTATTTT. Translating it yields CASSPSGSQTDTQYF.

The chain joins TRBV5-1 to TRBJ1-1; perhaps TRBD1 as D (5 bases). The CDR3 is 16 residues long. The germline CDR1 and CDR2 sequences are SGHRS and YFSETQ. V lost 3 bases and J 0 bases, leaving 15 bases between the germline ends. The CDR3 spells CASSSGVEGLNTEAFF. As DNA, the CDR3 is TGCGCCAGCAGCTCAGGCGTTGAGGGGTTGAACACTGAAGCTTTCTTT.

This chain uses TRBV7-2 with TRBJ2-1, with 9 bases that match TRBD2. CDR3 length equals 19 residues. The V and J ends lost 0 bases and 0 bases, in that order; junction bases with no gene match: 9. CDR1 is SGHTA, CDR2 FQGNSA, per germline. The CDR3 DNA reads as TGTGCCAGCAGCTTAGCGGTGGGACTAGCCTGGAGCTCCTACAATGAGCAGTTCTTC. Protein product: CASSLAVGLAWSSYNEQFF.

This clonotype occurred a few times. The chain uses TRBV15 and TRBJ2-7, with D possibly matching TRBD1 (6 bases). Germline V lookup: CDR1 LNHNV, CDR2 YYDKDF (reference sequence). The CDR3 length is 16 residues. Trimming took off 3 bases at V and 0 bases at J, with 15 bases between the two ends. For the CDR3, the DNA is TGTGCCACCAGCAGGGTGGGGGCGGGCATCTCCTACGAGCAGTACTTC. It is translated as CATSRVGAGISYEQYF.

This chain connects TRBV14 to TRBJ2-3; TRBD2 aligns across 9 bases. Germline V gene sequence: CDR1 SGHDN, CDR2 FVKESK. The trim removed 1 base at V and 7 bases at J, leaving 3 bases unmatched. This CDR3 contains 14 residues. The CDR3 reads CASSQVAGAHTQYF. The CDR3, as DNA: TGTGCCAGCAGCCAAGTAGCGGGAGCCCATACGCAGTATTTT.

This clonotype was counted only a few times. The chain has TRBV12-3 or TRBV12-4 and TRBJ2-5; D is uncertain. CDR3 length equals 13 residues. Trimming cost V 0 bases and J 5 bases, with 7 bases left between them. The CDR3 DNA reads TGTGCCAGCAGTTTAGCCCTCGGGGAGACCCAGTACTTC. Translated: CASSLALGETQYF.

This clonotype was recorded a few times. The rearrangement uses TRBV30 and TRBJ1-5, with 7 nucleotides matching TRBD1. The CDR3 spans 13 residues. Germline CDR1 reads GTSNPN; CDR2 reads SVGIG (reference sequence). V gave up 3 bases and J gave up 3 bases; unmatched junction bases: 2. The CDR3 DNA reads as TGTGCCTGGAGCCAGGGGGACAATCAGCCCCAGCATTTT. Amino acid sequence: CAWSQGDNQPQHF.

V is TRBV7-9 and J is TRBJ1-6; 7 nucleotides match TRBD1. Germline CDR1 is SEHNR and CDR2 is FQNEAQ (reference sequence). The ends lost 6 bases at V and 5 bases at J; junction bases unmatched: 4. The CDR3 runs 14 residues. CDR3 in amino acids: CASSWDSDNSPLHF. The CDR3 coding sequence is TGTGCCAGCAGTTGGGACAGCGATAATTCACCCCTCCACTTT.

The CDR3 is CASSYSRQPNTEAFF. The DNA of the CDR3 is TGTGCCAGCAGTTACTCTCGGCAGCCGAACACTGAAGCTTTCTTT. The genes are TRBV6-2 or TRBV6-3 and TRBJ1-1; no reliable D call. CDR3 length: 15 amino acids. Trimming took 0 bases from V and 1 from J, leaving 9 bases between them. Germline-derived CDR1 and CDR2 are MNHEY and SVGEGT.

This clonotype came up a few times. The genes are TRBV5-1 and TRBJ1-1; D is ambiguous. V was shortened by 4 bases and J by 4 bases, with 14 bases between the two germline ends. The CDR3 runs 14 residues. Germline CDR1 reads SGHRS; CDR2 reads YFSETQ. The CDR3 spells CASSTEGRSTEAFF. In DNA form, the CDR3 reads TGCGCCAGCAGCACCGAGGGCAGGTCCACTGAAGCTTTCTTT. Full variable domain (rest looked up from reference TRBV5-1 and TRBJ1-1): KAGVTQTPRYLIKTRGQQVTLSCSPISGHRSVSWYQQTPGQGLQFLFEYFSETQRNKGNFPGRFSGRQFSNSRSEMNVSTLELGDSALYLCASSTEGRSTEAFFGQGTRLTVV.

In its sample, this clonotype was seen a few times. CDR3 DNA: TGCAGCGTCGCATGGACTATGTCCAATGAGCAGTTCTTC. This gives the protein CSVAWTMSNEQFF. The rearrangement uses TRBV29-1 and TRBJ2-1, with D possibly being TRBD2 (6 bases). Per the germline V gene, CDR1 is SQVTM and CDR2 is ANQGSEA. The CDR3 sequence is 13 residues long. V lost 6 bases, J lost 6 bases, and 15 bases lay in between.